This T cell receptor beta chain comes out of a study of response to subunit inactivated influenza vaccine. Study observations and caveats: Few additional T cells are recruited per seasonal influenza vaccination, authors suggested.

CDR1 is SGHTA, CDR2 FQGNSA, per germline. V gave up 1 base and J gave up 0 bases, with 12 bases separating them. The CDR3 spans 17 residues. This clonotype turned up a few times. The antigen is not known. TCRdb passed the RT-PCR reads through MiXCR, listing each CDR3 protein once. The data hold about 310,000 distinct CDR3 sequences, with 22% observed a single time. This receptor was taken from a man between 50 and 70 years old who received an inactivated influenza vaccine. The rearrangement joins TRBV7-2 to TRBJ2-2; D may correspond to TRBD1 or TRBD2 (6 bases each). Specimen: PBMCs from blood, collected 21 months after vaccination. The CDR3 protein is CASSLGTGAANTGELFF. The CDR3 DNA is TGTGCCAGCAGCTTAGGAACGGGGGCGGCGAACACCGGGGAGCTGTTTTTT.